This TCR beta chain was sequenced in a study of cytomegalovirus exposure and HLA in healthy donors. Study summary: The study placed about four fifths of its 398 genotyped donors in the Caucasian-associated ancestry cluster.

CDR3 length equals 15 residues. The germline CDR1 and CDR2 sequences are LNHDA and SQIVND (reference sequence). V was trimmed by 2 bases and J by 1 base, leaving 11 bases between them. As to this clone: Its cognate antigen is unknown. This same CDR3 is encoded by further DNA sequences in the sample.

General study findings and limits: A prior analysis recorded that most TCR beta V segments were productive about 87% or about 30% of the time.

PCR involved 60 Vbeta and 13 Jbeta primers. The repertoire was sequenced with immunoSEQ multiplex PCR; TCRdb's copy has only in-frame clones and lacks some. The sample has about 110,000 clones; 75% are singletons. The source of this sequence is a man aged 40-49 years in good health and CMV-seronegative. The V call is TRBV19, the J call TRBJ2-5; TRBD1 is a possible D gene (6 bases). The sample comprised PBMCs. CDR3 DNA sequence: TGTGCCAGTAGTATAAGGAGAGGGGGCCAAGAGACCCAGTACTTC. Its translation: CASSIRRGGQETQYF.